These 17 T cell receptor beta chains share one sample of origin, sequenced in a study of blood T cell repertoires in COVID-19. The method was immunoSEQ multiplex PCR; TCRdb's version includes in-frame clones alone and lacks a portion of them. The profile covers some 170,000 clones, with roughly 84% appearing a single time and roughly 1.2% taken by the ten largest. The source material was PBMCs or T cells enriched from blood (not recorded which). These receptors all come from a human donor with acute COVID-19. The donor label of this sample is uncertain.

For this clone: The sample carries other DNA sequences with the same CDR3. The rearrangement links TRBV9 to TRBJ2-1; D possibly corresponds to TRBD2 (5 bases). CDR3 length equals 15 residues. The ends were cut back, 0 bases at V and 0 bases at J, with 7 bases in the middle. Germline CDR1 and CDR2: SGDLS and YYNGEE. As DNA, the CDR3 is TGTGCCAGCAGCGTAGTGGGGAGCTCCTACAATGAGCAGTTCTTC. Its protein is CASSVVGSSYNEQFF.

This clone was picked up a small number of times. V usage is TRBV5-1 and J usage is TRBJ2-7; 12 nucleotides match TRBD2. The CDR3 spans 14 residues. The V and J ends lost 3 bases and 2 bases, in that order; junction bases with no gene match: 0. Germline V gene sequence: CDR1 SGHRS, CDR2 YFSETQ. The CDR3 spells CASSSSGGAYEQYF. The CDR3 DNA reads TGCGCCAGCAGCTCTAGCGGGGGGGCCTACGAGCAGTACTTC.

The chain joins TRBV19 to TRBJ2-1; the D is unclear. This CDR3 spans 14 amino acids. V lost 5 bases and J lost 0, with 8 bases in between. Germline CDR1 reads LNHDA; CDR2 reads SQIVND (reference sequence). DNA of the CDR3: TGTGCCAGTAGTGCCCGGGTCTCCTACAATGAGCAGTTCTTC. Its protein is CASSARVSYNEQFF.

The V call is TRBV7-6, the J call TRBJ1-5, with 11 bases fitting TRBD1. CDR1 is SGHVS and CDR2 is FNYEAQ in the germline V gene. With V trimmed by 5 bases and J by 2 bases, 14 bases remained unmatched. This CDR3 contains 19 residues. The CDR3 protein is CASSPRTGGSRVGNQPQHF. In nucleotides, the CDR3 is TGTGCCAGCAGCCCGCGGACAGGGGGCTCTAGGGTCGGCAATCAGCCCCAGCATTTT.

The chain is built from TRBV6-5 and TRBJ1-1; possibly TRBD1 for D (6 bases). V was cut by 6 bases and J by 4 bases, with 15 bases left in between. The CDR3 covers 14 residues. Germline CDR1 and CDR2: MNHEY and SVGAGI. The CDR3, as DNA: TGTGCCAGCAGCACATACAGGGATAGCACTGAAGCTTTCTTT. Its protein product is CASSTYRDSTEAFF.

The chain joins TRBV6-2 or TRBV6-3 to TRBJ2-1, with TRBD2 matching over 11 bases. Trimming cost V 4 bases and J 0 bases; bases outside gene matches: 5. The CDR3 spans 17 residues. Per germline, CDR1 MNHEY and CDR2 SVGEGT. The CDR3 nucleotides are TGTGCCAGCAGTTCCCGACTAGCGGGGAGCTCCTACAATGAGCAGTTCTTC. This gives the protein CASSSRLAGSSYNEQFF.

The gene calls are TRBV6-4 and TRBJ2-2, with a tentative D call TRBD1 (5 bases). The V and J ends lost 2 bases and 3 bases respectively, with 13 bases between them. The CDR3 is made up of 16 amino acids. CDR1 MRHNA and CDR2 SNTAGT come from the germline V gene. For the CDR3, the DNA is TGTGCCAGCAGTGACAGGGCAGGGCTCGACACCGGGGAGCTGTTTTTT. Its protein product is CASSDRAGLDTGELFF.

The chain couples TRBV11-3 to TRBJ2-1, with 10 bases aligning to TRBD2. V lost 5 bases to trimming and J lost 15 bases; unmatched junction nucleotides: 7. The CDR3 has 12 residues. Germline CDR1 SGHNT, CDR2 YENEEA. Here the CDR3 reads CASSPLAGKLFF. The CDR3 nucleotides are TGTGCCAGCAGCCCACTAGCGGGGAAGCTGTTCTTC.

The chain carries TRBV12-2 and TRBJ2-5; TRBD2, the table's D call, lacks a check against the DNA. TRBV12-2 is assigned pseudogene status. The CDR3 loop spans 17 amino acids. This CDR3 is CASRSAPRQRYQETQYF. The CDR3 DNA is TGTGCAAGTCGCTCTGCCCCGCGGCAGAGGTACCAAGAGACCCAGTACTTC.

This chain uses TRBV19 with TRBJ1-2; tentative D call: TRBD1 (5 bases). Trimming left V 11 bases short and J 3 bases short, with 16 bases between. The CDR3 loop spans 13 amino acids. Looked up from germline, CDR1 is LNHDA and CDR2 is SQIVND (reference sequence). CDR3 sequence reads: CAGGWPWDYGYTF. The CDR3 DNA sequence: TGTGCCGGGGGGTGGCCGTGGGACTATGGCTACACCTTC.

This clone was picked up one time. V is TRBV18 and J is TRBJ2-1, with D possibly matching TRBD1 (5 bases). Trimming left V 6 bases short and J 6 bases short, with 18 bases between. Germline values: CDR1 KGHSH, CDR2 LQKENI. The CDR3 loop spans 15 amino acids. In nucleotides, the CDR3 is TGTGCCAGCTCCTCAGGGATTAGGGGTTTCAATGAGCAGTTCTTC. It specifies CASSSGIRGFNEQFF.

The count of this clone is one. The chain employs TRBV5-1 and TRBJ2-4, with D tentatively TRBD2 (6 bases). Germline V gives CDR1 SGHRS, CDR2 YFSETQ. The CDR3 totals 13 residues. V was trimmed by 7 bases and J by 6 bases, leaving 14 bases between them. This CDR3 is CASSEEGTNIQYF. In nucleotides, the CDR3 is TGCGCCAGCTCCGAGGAGGGTACAAACATTCAGTACTTC.

This clone was detected only once. This chain joins TRBV9 and TRBJ2-5; D may be TRBD2 (6 bases). The V gene lost 4 bases and the J gene lost 5 bases, with 15 bases spanning the gap. There are 14 residues in the CDR3. The germline V gene encodes CDR1 SGDLS and CDR2 YYNGEE. In DNA, the CDR3 is TGTGCCAGCAGCTCGGGCCCGGCGGGGGAGACCCAGTACTTC. It encodes CASSSGPAGETQYF.

The genes are TRBV7-2 and TRBJ2-1, with TRBD2 matching over 9 bases. V lost 4 bases and J lost 4; bases outside the gene matches: 8. Looked up from germline, CDR1 is SGHTA and CDR2 is FQGNSA. The CDR3 consists of 16 residues. CDR3 in DNA: TGTGCCAGCAGCTCGGGCGGGGGGGCCACATACAATGAGCAGTTCTTC. Protein sequence: CASSSGGGATYNEQFF.

V gene TRBV5-3 combines with J gene TRBJ1-2; 7 nucleotides align to TRBD1. TRBV5-3 falls under the ORF class, with uncertain function. The CDR3 is 14 residues long. Trimming removed 3 bases from V and 4 bases from J; junction bases left unmatched: 6. This CDR3 reads CARSCPGTVYGYTF. The CDR3 nucleotides are TGTGCCAGAAGCTGCCCCGGGACAGTCTATGGCTACACCTTC.

The chain couples TRBV7-8 to TRBJ2-7; TRBD2 agrees at 12 bases. This CDR3 spans 16 amino acids. CDR1 and CDR2 (germline): SGHVS, FQNEAQ. Germline trimming cut 4 bases from V and 2 bases from J; bases unmatched to any gene: 6. CDR3 amino acids: CASSSSGGDSTYEQYF. The CDR3 DNA sequence: TGTGCCAGCAGCTCTAGCGGGGGGGACTCCACCTACGAGCAGTACTTC.

This clone appeared once. The chain employs TRBV30 and TRBJ2-1; 8 bases match TRBD2. Losses at the gene ends were 7 bases for V and 5 bases for J; bases not matched to a gene: 4. Germline values: CDR1 GTSNPN, CDR2 SVGIG (reference sequence). This CDR3 has 12 amino acids. The CDR3 DNA reads TGTGCCTCACGGGAGGGGAACAATGAGCAGTTCTTC. Protein sequence: CASREGNNEQFF.